The 2 T cell receptor beta chains below were found in one sample sequenced in a study of T cell repertoires in cytomegalovirus infection. No antigen is known for these receptors. One entry per CDR3 protein results from TCRdb running MiXCR on the reads. The sample comprises 200,000 to 250,000 distinct CDR3 sequences, approximately 38% of which are singletons, and 59% rests with the top ten. This sample comprised CD8+ T cells from cultured PBMCs, obtained from culture after CMV antigen stimulation. These receptors were obtained from a human donor in good health (CMV status not recorded). Some clones in this sample may be carry-over from other donors' samples.

The V gene is TRBV12-3 or TRBV12-4, the J gene TRBJ1-5; TRBD1 is a possible D gene (5 bases). The V end lost 5 bases, the J end lost 4 bases, and 24 bases lay between the germline ends. The CDR3 is 18 residues long. CDR3 residues: CASSHKRQGPSKNQPQHF. The CDR3 bases are TGTGCCAGCAGTCACAAGAGGCAGGGACCCTCTAAAAATCAGCCCCAGCATTTT.

This clonotype occurred a few times. This chain links TRBV19 with TRBJ1-1, with TRBD1 matching 8 bases. The CDR3 has 14 amino acids. V gave up 6 bases and J gave up 6 bases; unmatched junction bases: 9. Germline V gives CDR1 LNHDA, CDR2 SQIVND (reference sequence). DNA of the CDR3: TGTGCCAGTAGCGCGTGGACAGGGCTCTCTGAAGCTTTCTTT. Its protein is CASSAWTGLSEAFF.